This TCR beta chain was identified during a study of tumor-infiltrating lymphocytes in localized non-small cell lung cancer (dated by TCRdb to the early 2020s). Regarding the complete study: The cohort covered several histologies, both smokers and never-smokers, and patients whose samples were collected after neoadjuvant chemotherapy. In total, the ICON cohort was made up of about 160 surgical patients who had localized non-small cell lung cancer and whose tumors were resected. For under 65 patients, immunoSEQ T-cell fraction was compared between paired tumor and uninvolved lung. Alongside flow cytometry, multiplex immunofluorescence, RNA-seq, exome sequencing and proteomics, TCR sequencing was applied to the same patients as one of several integrated assays. Resected tumor tissue and uninvolved lung tissue described as non-adjacent to the tumor were contributed by each patient, with both tissues obtained from the same patient.

In the case of this clone: The antigen it recognizes is unknown. Base-call qualities are not available, and no considerably larger clone is one nucleotide away.

Enrollment in ICON was initiated in 2016, and the last patient was enrolled in 2018. In a subcohort of 70 to 95 patients, fresh tumor and matched uninvolved tissue were collected for in-depth immune analyses, with TCR sequencing among those analyses. DNA isolated from bulk tissue, without cell sorting, was used for TCR sequencing. CDR1 and CDR2 are read off the germline V gene (reference sequence) as MNHNY and SVGAGI. The V end loses 6 bases and the J end loses 3 bases, and a stretch of 11 bases separates them. Reading from cysteine to phenylalanine, the CDR3 counts 13 amino acids. Left in the record is the CDR3 DNA by itself, 39 bases read in frame from the first base. Points the paper makes about the study in general: Since assay coverage differed from patient to patient depending on how much tissue was available, TCR sequencing was done for only a subset of the cohort. TCR-derived T-cell fraction did not differ between the flow cytometry-defined immunotypes IM1 (good prognosis) and IM2 (poor prognosis). Tumor T-cell fraction from TCR sequencing was not associated with recurrence-free survival (p = 0.61). Because different assays used different pieces of the same tissue, technical variation could not be distinguished from intratumor heterogeneity. TCRbeta sequencing supported higher T cell infiltration in tumors than in uninvolved lung tissue, consistent with immunofluorescence CD3 counts.

The T-cell fraction in tumor and uninvolved lung tissue was obtained from TCR sequencing using the immunoSEQ assay. Per the authors' processing: In the survival analysis, patients were divided into a high T-cell fraction group (upper tertile) and a low T-cell fraction group (lower two tertiles), and the two groups were compared using a log-rank test. A signed-rank test was used to test differences in T-cell fraction between paired tumor and uninvolved lung samples. TCRdb took over this immuneACCESS table, retaining in-frame rearrangements with V and J assigned. Such tables are incomplete; in checked studies, under half of the missing clones stem from an unresolved V gene, and the remainder is unexplained. For V, J and clone size, that table is used; D and trimming come from the DNA. This sample has 9,500 to 10,000 clones in its table, and 60% to 80% of those were observed once. Roughly 10% of the sample is held by the ten biggest clonotypes.

Sequencing was carried out using lung tumor tissue. This chain is built from TRBV6-6 and TRBJ1-2; no confident D gene assignment can be made. The sequence derives from a human donor with non-small cell lung cancer. Here is the DNA: TGTGCCAGCAGCCATAGGACGCACTATGGCTACACCTTC. Its amino acids are CASSHRTHYGYTF.